Presented here are 21 T cell receptor beta chains from one specimen sequenced in a study of blood T cell repertoires in COVID-19. The data were produced by immunoSEQ multiplex PCR, yet TCRdb's version contains in-frame clones alone and is incomplete. The sample consists of more than 350,000 clones, 80% to 90% of them appearing once. The sequenced material came from PBMCs or T cells enriched from blood (not recorded which). The origin of the receptors is a man aged 18 to 30 who had recovered from COVID-19.

The chain combines TRBV18 with TRBJ2-1; 11 bases are a match to TRBD2. V shed 0 bases, J shed 1 base, and the junction held 8 bases outside the gene matches. Per germline, CDR1 KGHSH and CDR2 LQKENI. The CDR3 covers 19 residues. CDR3 DNA: TGTGCCAGCTCACCACCGAATAGCGGGGGGGCCGGGTCCTACAATGAGCAGTTCTTC. It yields the protein CASSPPNSGGAGSYNEQFF.

This chain links TRBV5-4 with TRBJ1-2; a possible D gene is TRBD1 (5 bases). The CDR3 contains 13 residues. CDR1 is SGHNT, CDR2 YYREEE, per germline (reference sequence). V lost 4 bases and J 2 bases, leaving 9 bases between the germline ends. CDR3 sequence reads: CASSDGQNYGYTF. The CDR3 nucleotides read TGTGCCAGCAGCGATGGACAAAACTATGGCTACACCTTC.

This clone was picked up a small number of times. The chain uses TRBV7-9 and TRBJ1-5, with 7 positions matching TRBD1. The CDR3 loop spans 14 amino acids. The germline V gene encodes CDR1 SEHNR and CDR2 FQNEAQ (reference sequence). Trimming at V came to 11 bases and at J to 2 bases, leaving 9 bases not matched to a gene. The CDR3 here is CAGATGLGNQPQHF. The DNA for the CDR3 is TGTGCCGGGGCGACAGGGCTAGGCAATCAGCCCCAGCATTTT.

This rearrangement joins TRBV18 to TRBJ1-1; 10 bases fit TRBD1. The V gene end was trimmed by 2 bases and the J gene end by 4 bases; junction bases not matched to a gene: 7. Germline V gives CDR1 KGHSH, CDR2 LQKENI. This CDR3 region has 16 residues. In DNA, the CDR3 is TGTGCCAGCTCACCAGGGACAGGGGCTGTGCGCACTGAAGCTTTCTTT. It encodes CASSPGTGAVRTEAFF.

The genes are TRBV20-1 and TRBJ2-3; TRBD2 matches 7 bases. V shed 1 base, J shed 14 bases, and the junction held 6 bases outside the gene matches. This CDR3 region has 11 residues. Germline CDR1 reads DFQATT; CDR2 reads SNEGSKA (reference sequence). The DNA for the CDR3 is TGCAGTGCTAGAGGCCGGGGGGAGCTGTATTTT. It codes for CSARGRGELYF.

The chain couples TRBV27 to TRBJ1-4, with D perhaps matching TRBD1 (6 bases). The germline V gene encodes CDR1 MNHEY and CDR2 SMNVEV (reference sequence). V was trimmed by 8 bases and J by 8 bases, leaving 15 bases between them. This CDR3 spans 13 amino acids. Here the CDR3 reads CASGQGRGEKLFF. In DNA, the CDR3 is TGTGCCAGCGGCCAGGGGCGAGGGGAAAAACTGTTTTTT.

The chain joins TRBV18 to TRBJ2-1; 8 bases line up with TRBD1. The germline V gene has CDR1 KGHSH and CDR2 LQKENI. V gave up 3 bases and J gave up 3 bases; unmatched junction bases: 4. The CDR3 runs 15 residues. CDR3 sequence reads: CASSPDRVLYNEQFF. CDR3 bases: TGTGCCAGCTCACCGGACAGGGTCCTCTACAATGAGCAGTTCTTC.

The V gene is TRBV28, the J gene TRBJ2-3, with 15 bases aligning to TRBD2. CDR1 and CDR2 (germline): MDHEN, SYDVKM. CDR3 length: 16 amino acids. V was pared by 6 bases and J by 6 bases, with 7 bases of the junction left unmatched. The CDR3 DNA is TGTGCCAGCAGCGCGGGACTAGCGGGAGGTTTGGATACGCAGTATTTT. It is translated as CASSAGLAGGLDTQYF. The full variable domain, with the rest looked up from reference TRBV28 and TRBJ2-3, is DVKVTQSSRYLVKRTGEKVFLECVQDMDHENMFWYRQDPGLGLRLIYFSYDVKMKEKGDIPEGYSVSREKKERFSLILESASTNQTSMYLCASSAGLAGGLDTQYFGPGTRLTVL.

This chain connects TRBV28 to TRBJ2-1; the D gene is possibly TRBD1 (5 bases). The CDR3 consists of 17 residues. Germline-derived CDR1 and CDR2 are MDHEN and SYDVKM. Deletions cut 3 bases from V and 8 bases from J, with 23 bases between. The CDR3 is CASSFEFGFVRGDEQFF. The CDR3 DNA reads as TGTGCCAGCAGTTTTGAGTTCGGGTTCGTTAGGGGCGATGAGCAGTTCTTC.

CDR3 nucleotides: TGTGCCAGCAGCTTTTCACAGGGGCGCACCGGGGAGCTGTTTTTT. It encodes CASSFSQGRTGELFF. The chain uses TRBV11-1 and TRBJ2-2; 7 bases map to TRBD1. The CDR3 consists of 15 residues. V shed 3 bases and J 4 bases; nucleotides not matched to a gene: 5. The germline V gene has CDR1 SGHAT and CDR2 FQDESV (reference sequence).

V usage is TRBV12-5 and J usage is TRBJ1-2, with TRBD1 identical over 7 bases. Unmatched junction bases numbered 9, after V lost 7 bases and J lost 4 bases. The CDR3 has 14 amino acids. Germline lookup yields CDR1 LGHNT and CDR2 FRNRAP. The CDR3 loop reads CASAPLRDSYGYTF. CDR3 in DNA: TGTGCTAGTGCCCCACTCCGGGACAGCTATGGCTACACCTTC. The variable domain in full, with the rest retrieved from reference TRBV12-5 and TRBJ1-2, is DARVTQTPRHKVTEMGQEVTMRCQPILGHNTVFWYRQTMMQGLELLAYFRNRAPLDDSGMPKDRFSAEMPDATLATLKIQPSEPRDSAVYFCASAPLRDSYGYTFGSGTRLTVV.

The V gene is TRBV5-4, the J gene TRBJ2-7; D ambiguous. Germline V gives CDR1 SGHNT, CDR2 YYREEE (reference sequence). The CDR3 loop spans 13 amino acids. Trimming shortened V by 0 bases and J by 6 bases, and 10 bases separated the two germline ends. In DNA, the CDR3 is TGTGCCAGCAGCTTGGATAACAGTCGCGAGCAGTACTTC. Translated, it gives CASSLDNSREQYF.

This chain connects TRBV6-2 or TRBV6-3 to TRBJ1-2, with a possible D match to TRBD1 (6 bases). The V end lost 0 bases, the J end lost 6 bases, and 14 bases lay between the germline ends. The CDR3 runs 15 residues. Germline CDR1 is MNHEY and CDR2 is SVGEGT. The CDR3, as DNA: TGTGCCAGCAGTTACTCGAACAGGGTTGCAGATGGCTACACCTTC. Translation: CASSYSNRVADGYTF.

This chain joins TRBV27 and TRBJ1-2, with 7 positions matching TRBD1. CDR1 and CDR2 (germline): MNHEY, SMNVEV (reference sequence). Trimming took 4 bases from V and 2 from J; bases not matched to a gene: 7. The CDR3 has 15 amino acids. DNA for the CDR3: TGTGCCAGCAGTTCCATGACAGGGTCGAACTATGGCTACACCTTC. Its protein is CASSSMTGSNYGYTF.

The CDR3 DNA sequence: TGCAGTGCAGATACAGACTATGGCTACACCTTC. It codes for CSADTDYGYTF. The chain joins TRBV20-1 to TRBJ1-2; the D is unclear. The length of the CDR3 is 11 residues. Per germline, CDR1 DFQATT and CDR2 SNEGSKA (reference sequence). The V and J ends lost 6 bases and 3 bases respectively, with 8 bases between them.

This chain connects TRBV7-3 to TRBJ2-1; maybe TRBD1 (7 bases). Germline V gives CDR1 SGHTA, CDR2 FQGTGA. This CDR3 contains 15 residues. Trimming cost V 7 bases and J 6 bases, with 19 bases left between them. The CDR3 DNA reads TGTGCCAGCACCCCAGGGGGGCAGGAGGTCAATGAGCAGTTCTTC. Its protein is CASTPGGQEVNEQFF.

The rearrangement joins TRBV5-1 to TRBJ2-5; D is uncertain. Germline-derived CDR1 and CDR2 are SGHRS and YFSETQ. This CDR3 spans 14 amino acids. Trimming removed 1 base at V and 1 base at J, with 8 bases between. CDR3 protein: CASSLISSQETQYF. The CDR3 coding sequence is TGCGCCAGCAGCTTGATATCTAGCCAAGAGACCCAGTACTTC. The complete variable domain, with remaining parts taken from reference TRBV5-1 and TRBJ2-5, reads KAGVTQTPRYLIKTRGQQVTLSCSPISGHRSVSWYQQTPGQGLQFLFEYFSETQRNKGNFPGRFSGRQFSNSRSEMNVSTLELGDSALYLCASSLISSQETQYFGPGTRLLVL.

This rearrangement joins TRBV15 to TRBJ1-5, with unresolved D. The CDR3 consists of 14 residues. Germline-derived CDR1 and CDR2 are LNHNV and YYDKDF (reference sequence). V lost 5 bases, J lost 9 bases, and 17 bases lay in between. CDR3: CATSLRSADGPQHF. DNA for the CDR3: TGTGCCACCAGCCTCCGGAGTGCTGACGGGCCCCAGCATTTT. The full variable domain, its missing parts supplied by reference TRBV15 and TRBJ1-5, is DAMVIQNPRYQVTQFGKPVTLSCSQTLNHNVMYWYQQKSSQAPKLLFHYYDKDFNNEADTPDNFQSRRPNTSFCFLDIRSPGLGDTAMYLCATSLRSADGPQHFGDGTRLSIL.

The V gene is TRBV4-2, the J gene TRBJ2-7; D call uncertain. This CDR3 has 12 residues. Germline CDR1 LGHNA, CDR2 YNFKEQ. Trimming took 5 bases from V and 3 from J, leaving 8 bases between them. Here the CDR3 reads CASSTRGYEQYF. The CDR3 nucleotides read TGTGCCAGCAGCACACGTGGCTACGAGCAGTACTTC.

In nucleotides, the CDR3 is TGTGCCAGCAGCTCCGAGGTCCAGGGCCACTACACCTTC. It is translated as CASSSEVQGHYTF. V usage is TRBV7-9 and J usage is TRBJ1-2, with a tentative D call TRBD1 (5 bases). Trimming shortened V by 4 bases and J by 10 bases, and 16 bases separated the two germline ends. The CDR3 is 13 amino acids. Looked up from germline, CDR1 is SEHNR and CDR2 is FQNEAQ (reference sequence).

This chain links TRBV7-9 with TRBJ2-1; 7 bases map to TRBD1. V dropped 5 bases and J dropped 9; count of bases not matched to a gene: 4. Germline V gene sequence: CDR1 SEHNR, CDR2 FQNEAQ (reference sequence). The CDR3 spans 12 residues. This CDR3 reads CASSRRGLEQFF. The CDR3 bases are TGTGCCAGCAGCCGAAGGGGGCTTGAGCAGTTCTTC.